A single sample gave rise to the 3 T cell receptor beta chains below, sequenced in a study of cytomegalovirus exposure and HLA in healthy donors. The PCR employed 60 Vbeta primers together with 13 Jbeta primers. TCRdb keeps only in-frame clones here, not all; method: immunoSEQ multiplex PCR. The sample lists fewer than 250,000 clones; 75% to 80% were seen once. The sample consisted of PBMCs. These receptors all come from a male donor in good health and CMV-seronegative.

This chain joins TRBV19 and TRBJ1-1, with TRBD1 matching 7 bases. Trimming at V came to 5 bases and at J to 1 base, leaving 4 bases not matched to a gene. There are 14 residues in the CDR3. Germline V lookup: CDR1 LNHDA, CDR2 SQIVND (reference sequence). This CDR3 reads CASSLTGRNTEAFF. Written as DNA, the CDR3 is TGTGCCAGTAGTTTGACAGGGAGGAACACTGAAGCTTTCTTT. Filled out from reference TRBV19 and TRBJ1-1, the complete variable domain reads DGGITQSPKYLFRKEGQNVTLSCEQNLNHDAMYWYRQDPGQGLRLIYYSQIVNDFQKGDIAEGYSVSREKKESFPLTVTSAQKNPTAFYLCASSLTGRNTEAFFGQGTRLTVV.

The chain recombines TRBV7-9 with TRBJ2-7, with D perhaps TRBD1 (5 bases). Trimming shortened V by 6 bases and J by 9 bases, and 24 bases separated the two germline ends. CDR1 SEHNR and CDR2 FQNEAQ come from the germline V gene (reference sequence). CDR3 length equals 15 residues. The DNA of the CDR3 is TGTGCCAGCAGGGGGCAAGGGCCCTTAGGGCATAGGCAGTACTTC. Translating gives CASRGQGPLGHRQYF.

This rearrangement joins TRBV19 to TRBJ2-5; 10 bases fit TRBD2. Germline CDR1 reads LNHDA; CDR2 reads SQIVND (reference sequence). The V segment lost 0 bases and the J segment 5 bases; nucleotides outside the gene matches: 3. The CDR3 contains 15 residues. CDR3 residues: CASSIDSGLAETQYF. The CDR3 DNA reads TGTGCCAGTAGTATAGATTCGGGACTAGCGGAGACCCAGTACTTC.